These 32 T cell receptor beta chains were sequenced from one sample in a study of radiation and T cells in renal cell carcinoma. The time point is: blood 4 weeks post-SBRT, at nephrectomy. As to treatment: 15 Gy SBRT to primary tumor, nephrectomy 4 weeks later. Profiled with immunoSEQ multiplex PCR; TCRdb holds only in-frame clones, not every one. The sample yields roughly 58,000 clones, 60% to 85% seen once. The material was blood, obtained from a patient whose treatment included radiotherapy and nephrectomy. The receptors here all came from a man aged 55 to 69 with renal cell carcinoma.

The V and J genes are TRBV5-1 and TRBJ2-2; TRBD2 matches 13 bases. This CDR3 spans 16 amino acids. CDR1 and CDR2 from the germline V gene are SGHRS and YFSETQ. The V gene end was trimmed by 4 bases and the J gene end by 6 bases; junction bases not matched to a gene: 6. CDR3 DNA sequence: TGCGCCAGCAGCCCGTGGACTAGCGGGAGCGCCGGGGAGCTGTTTTTT. Its protein product is CASSPWTSGSAGELFF.

In regard to this clone: Different DNA sequences within this sample yield the same CDR3. The chain recombines TRBV18 with TRBJ2-7; D is undetermined. V lost 6 bases and J lost 0, with 12 bases in between. This CDR3 has 14 amino acids. Germline V gene lookup returns CDR1 KGHSH and CDR2 LQKENI. The CDR3 DNA sequence: TGTGCCAGCTCTCGTGAGCTCAGCTCCTACGAGCAGTACTTC. Protein: CASSRELSSYEQYF.

The chain is built from TRBV7-2 and TRBJ2-3, with D hard to call. Trimming removed 2 bases from V and 0 bases from J, with 6 bases in between. The length of the CDR3 is 14 residues. Germline V lookup: CDR1 SGHTA, CDR2 FQGNSA. The CDR3 region has the DNA TGTGCCAGCAGCTTAACCCGAAGCACAGATACGCAGTATTTT. It codes for CASSLTRSTDTQYF.

V and J are TRBV7-2 and TRBJ1-2; 8 bases align to TRBD1. Germline lookup yields CDR1 SGHTA and CDR2 FQGNSA. The CDR3 totals 14 residues. The J segment lost 4 bases and the V segment lost 6 bases, leaving 7 bases of the junction unmatched. The chain's CDR3 is CASSHGQGAYGYTF. In DNA, the CDR3 is TGTGCCAGCAGTCACGGACAGGGCGCCTATGGCTACACCTTC.

This sequence joins TRBV19 and TRBJ1-2; D remains ambiguous. Germline V gene lookup returns CDR1 LNHDA and CDR2 SQIVND (reference sequence). This CDR3 contains 13 residues. V lost 3 bases and J 8 bases, leaving 13 bases between the germline ends. The CDR3, as DNA: TGTGCCAGTAGTATCAAATTGGGATTGGGCTACACCTTC. This sequence encodes CASSIKLGLGYTF.

The chain is built from TRBV7-3 and TRBJ2-5; D remains ambiguous. The V end lost 3 bases, the J end lost 1 base, and 6 bases lay between the germline ends. Germline assignment: CDR1 SGHTA and CDR2 FQGTGA. The CDR3 is made up of 13 amino acids. CDR3: CASSFGSQETQYF. CDR3 sequence (DNA): TGTGCCAGCAGCTTCGGCAGCCAAGAGACCCAGTACTTC.

The J gene is TRBJ2-7, the V gene TRBV11-3; no definite D call. The germline CDR1 and CDR2 sequences are SGHNT and YENEEA. The CDR3 covers 16 residues. The V and J ends lost 1 base and 0 bases respectively, with 13 bases between them. CDR3 nucleotides: TGTGCCAGCAGCTTAGCGGCAGGCCAGAGCTCCTACGAGCAGTACGTC. Protein product: CASSLAAGQSSYEQYV.

The V and J genes are TRBV6-5 and TRBJ2-7, with D possibly called TRBD1 or TRBD2 (6 bases each). CDR1 MNHEY and CDR2 SVGAGI come from the germline V gene. V shed 6 bases and J shed 0 bases, with 12 bases lying between them. This CDR3 contains 14 residues. CDR3 bases: TGTGCCAGCAGACGGTCGGGGGCCTCCTACGAGCAGTACTTC. It encodes CASRRSGASYEQYF.

This clone was seen a single time. The CDR3 reads CASSYSSQASSYEQYF. The CDR3 DNA is TGTGCCAGCAGTTACTCTTCCCAGGCCAGCTCCTACGAGCAGTACTTC. V is TRBV6-5 and J is TRBJ2-7; no definite D call. Germline values: CDR1 MNHEY, CDR2 SVGAGI. There are 16 residues in the CDR3. The V end was cut by 0 bases, the J end by 0 bases, with 12 bases between.

This clone was seen only once. The chain carries TRBV7-3 and TRBJ1-2; a possible D gene is TRBD1 (6 bases). This CDR3 has 14 residues. V was shortened by 0 bases and J by 11 bases, with 16 bases between the two germline ends. Germline lookup yields CDR1 SGHTA and CDR2 FQGTGA. CDR3 residues: CASSLTGGQSIYTF. The CDR3 DNA reads as TGTGCCAGCAGCTTAACTGGCGGACAGTCAATATACACCTTC.

This chain uses TRBV7-2 with TRBJ2-1, with D possibly being TRBD1 or TRBD2 (5 bases each). The CDR3 sequence is 14 residues long. V lost 5 bases and J lost 2, with 10 bases in between. CDR1 and CDR2 (germline): SGHTA, FQGNSA. CDR3 loop: CASSPQGAYNEQFF. DNA of the CDR3: TGTGCCAGCAGCCCCCAGGGAGCCTACAATGAGCAGTTCTTC.

The CDR3 sequence is CASSLDWWTSNTGELFF. The CDR3 DNA is TGTGCCAGCAGCCTGGATTGGTGGACAAGTAACACCGGGGAGCTGTTTTTT. The chain links TRBV5-4 to TRBJ2-2, with D possibly being TRBD1 (5 bases). The CDR3 is 17 amino acids. The germline V gene encodes CDR1 SGHNT and CDR2 YYREEE (reference sequence). V lost 4 bases, J lost 2 bases, and 18 bases lay in between.

This clone was observed a handful of times. The gene calls are TRBV27 and TRBJ1-6; D is perhaps TRBD1 (5 bases). The V and J ends lost 10 bases and 0 bases respectively, with 22 bases between them. From germline, CDR1 is MNHEY and CDR2 SMNVEV (reference sequence). The CDR3 spans 18 residues. This chain's CDR3 is CAISGPEKASSYNSPLHF. In DNA, the CDR3 is TGTGCCATATCGGGACCCGAAAAAGCGAGCTCCTATAATTCACCCCTCCACTTT.

The rearrangement uses TRBV29-1 and TRBJ2-7, with 9 bases aligning to TRBD1. Trimming cost V 6 bases and J 7 bases; bases outside gene matches: 7. This CDR3 has 12 amino acids. CDR1 and CDR2 from the germline V gene are SQVTM and ANQGSEA. The CDR3 region is CSVQTGGQEQYV. The CDR3 DNA follows: TGCAGCGTACAAACAGGGGGCCAGGAGCAGTACGTC.

This rearrangement joins TRBV12-5 to TRBJ2-3, with a tentative D call TRBD2 (5 bases). The CDR3 covers 15 residues. Germline V CDR1 and CDR2: LGHNT, FRNRAP. Trimming took off 6 bases at V and 4 bases at J, with 17 bases between the two ends. The CDR3, as DNA: TGTGCTAGTGGGAGGGTAGCCGACATCGCAGATACGCAGTATTTT. Protein: CASGRVADIADTQYF. Based on the CDR3 plus reference TRBV12-5 and TRBJ2-3, the full variable domain is DARVTQTPRHKVTEMGQEVTMRCQPILGHNTVFWYRQTMMQGLELLAYFRNRAPLDDSGMPKDRFSAEMPDATLATLKIQPSEPRDSAVYFCASGRVADIADTQYFGPGTRLTVL.

The CDR3 coding sequence is TGTGCCAGTAGTATTGGGTATGGGAAGCGAACGAACACCGGGGAGCTGTTTTTT. Translation gives CASSIGYGKRTNTGELFF. The chain couples TRBV19 to TRBJ2-2, with D uncertain. There are 18 residues in the CDR3. Trimming removed 3 bases from V and 0 bases from J, with 17 bases in between. Looked up from germline, CDR1 is LNHDA and CDR2 is SQIVND (reference sequence).

V gene TRBV7-3 combines with J gene TRBJ2-7, with 9 bases matching TRBD2. The V gene end was trimmed by 5 bases and the J gene end by 0 bases; junction bases not matched to a gene: 11. The CDR3 covers 17 residues. Germline CDR1 and CDR2: SGHTA and FQGTGA. In DNA, the CDR3 is TGTGCCAGCAGCCCAACATTAGCGGGAGTATGCTCCTACGAGCAGTACGTC. It specifies CASSPTLAGVCSYEQYV.

This rearrangement joins TRBV4-3 to TRBJ1-2; D gene ambiguous. The CDR3 has 14 residues. Trimming left V 0 bases short and J 8 bases short, with 13 bases between. Germline V gives CDR1 LGHNA, CDR2 YSLEER. This CDR3 reads CASSQDLGTIGYTF. The CDR3 bases are TGCGCCAGCAGCCAAGATTTGGGAACGATCGGCTACACCTTC.

The V and J genes are TRBV7-8 and TRBJ1-6; 9 nucleotides align to TRBD1. The CDR3 covers 14 residues. V gave up 6 bases and J gave up 6 bases; unmatched junction bases: 3. Germline V gene sequence: CDR1 SGHVS, CDR2 FQNEAQ. CDR3 protein: CASSPQGANSPLHF. In DNA, the CDR3 is TGTGCCAGCAGTCCACAGGGGGCTAATTCACCCCTCCACTTT.

This sequence joins TRBV6-1 and TRBJ1-3; no firm D call. Germline loops: CDR1 MNHNS, CDR2 SASEGT. The length of the CDR3 is 13 residues. Trimming removed 6 bases at V and 2 bases at J, with 8 bases between. The CDR3 coding sequence is TGTGCCAGCAGCGAGGTCCCTGGAAACACCATATATTTT. It translates to CASSEVPGNTIYF.

The J gene is TRBJ2-3, the V gene TRBV6-6, with D possibly TRBD1 on 6 matching bases. Trimming stripped 6 bases from V and 0 bases from J, with 13 bases between. From germline, CDR1 is MNHNY and CDR2 SVGAGI (reference sequence). This CDR3 region has 15 residues. The DNA for the CDR3 is TGTGCCAGCAGACAACCGACAGGAAGCACAGATACGCAGTATTTT. Protein: CASRQPTGSTDTQYF.

The V and J genes are TRBV29-1 and TRBJ1-3; TRBD1 agrees at 8 bases. Looked up from germline, CDR1 is SQVTM and CDR2 is ANQGSEA. The ends lost 3 bases at V and 4 bases at J; junction bases unmatched: 5. This CDR3 comprises 14 residues. The CDR3 loop is CSVESRGHGNTIYF. In DNA form, the CDR3 reads TGCAGCGTTGAGTCCAGGGGGCACGGAAACACCATATATTTT.

The rearrangement links TRBV7-9 to TRBJ1-5; D is perhaps TRBD1 (6 bases). This CDR3 has 16 amino acids. Germline V gene data show CDR1 as SEHNR and CDR2 as FQNEAQ (reference sequence). The V end lost 6 bases, the J end lost 0 bases, and 15 bases lay between the germline ends. The CDR3 nucleotides are TGTGCCAGCAGAATAGGGGGGCAGCATAGCAATCAGCCCCAGCATTTT. Translation gives CASRIGGQHSNQPQHF.

J is TRBJ1-5 and V is TRBV28; weak D call: TRBD1 (6 bases). Trimming left V 7 bases short and J 1 base short, with 14 bases between. The CDR3 extends over 15 amino acids. CDR1 is MDHEN, CDR2 SYDVKM, per germline. DNA for the CDR3: TGTGCCAGCACCACAAGGGGGAGAAGCAATCAGCCCCAGCATTTT. It translates to CASTTRGRSNQPQHF.

The rearrangement joins TRBV7-3 to TRBJ2-2; D is perhaps TRBD2 (6 bases). The CDR3 is 14 amino acids. V was pared by 4 bases and J by 5 bases, with 11 bases between. Germline assignment: CDR1 SGHTA and CDR2 FQGTGA. The CDR3 loop is CASSSGLLTGELFF. Written as DNA, the CDR3 is TGTGCCAGCAGCTCGGGACTTCTGACCGGGGAGCTGTTTTTT.

V gene TRBV5-1 combines with J gene TRBJ2-5, with 9 bases identical to TRBD2. The CDR3 has 16 amino acids. CDR1 is SGHRS and CDR2 is YFSETQ in the germline V gene. J gave up 5 bases and V 4 bases, and 12 bases lay outside the gene matches. The CDR3 DNA reads TGCGCCAGCAGCGTGACAGCGGGAGGCGGTTGGGAGACCCAGTACTTC. Protein product: CASSVTAGGGWETQYF.

This sequence joins TRBV7-2 and TRBJ1-1; no firm D call. The CDR3 is made up of 16 amino acids. The V gene lost 1 base and the J gene lost 0 bases, with 12 bases spanning the gap. Germline V gives CDR1 SGHTA, CDR2 FQGNSA. The CDR3 here is CASSLGTLLMNTEAFF. Here the CDR3 DNA reads TGTGCCAGCAGCTTAGGGACCCTGCTCATGAACACTGAAGCTTTCTTT.

The chain recombines TRBV27 with TRBJ2-7; the match to TRBD2 covers 8 bases. The CDR3 consists of 13 residues. V was clipped by 6 bases and J by 6 bases; unmatched bases: 7. The germline gives CDR1 MNHEY, CDR2 SMNVEV (reference sequence). CDR3 bases: TGTGCCAGCAGATTCGGGGGGGCAGTCGAGCAGTACTTC. Encoded protein: CASRFGGAVEQYF.

The chain carries TRBV19 and TRBJ2-3, with 9 bases that match TRBD1. In germline, CDR1 is LNHDA, CDR2 SQIVND (reference sequence). Trimming took 3 bases from V and 12 from J; bases not matched to a gene: 7. CDR3 length: 13 amino acids. The chain's CDR3 is CASSIPGTGTQYF. The CDR3 coding sequence is TGTGCCAGTAGTATTCCCGGGACAGGGACACAGTATTTT.

This rearrangement joins TRBV19 to TRBJ2-2; 10 nucleotides align to TRBD2. The V and J ends lost 3 bases and 7 bases, in that order; junction bases with no gene match: 8. The CDR3 length is 16 residues. CDR1 is LNHDA, CDR2 SQIVND, per germline (reference sequence). The CDR3 nucleotides read TGTGCCAGTAGTATTATCCTAGCGGGAGTGGACGGGGAGCTGTTTTTT. As protein: CASSIILAGVDGELFF.

Remarks on this clone: This CDR3 is also generated by other DNA sequences in the sample. This chain links TRBV10-1 with TRBJ2-3; 10 bases are a match to TRBD2. This CDR3 contains 15 residues. V trimming: 2 bases; J trimming: 2 bases; junction bases outside the gene matches: 1. CDR1 and CDR2 (germline): WNHNN, SYGVQD (reference sequence). The CDR3 DNA sequence: TGCGCCAGCAGTGAGACTAGCGGGATCACAGATACGCAGTATTTT. Translated: CASSETSGITDTQYF.

This sequence joins TRBV5-1 and TRBJ2-7, with TRBD2 matching over 7 bases. The germline CDR1 and CDR2 sequences are SGHRS and YFSETQ. This CDR3 spans 15 amino acids. Trimming at V came to 0 bases and at J to 3 bases, leaving 6 bases not matched to a gene. CDR3 in amino acids: CASSLGAGNHYEQYV. DNA for the CDR3: TGCGCCAGCAGCTTGGGAGCGGGGAATCACTACGAGCAGTACGTC.